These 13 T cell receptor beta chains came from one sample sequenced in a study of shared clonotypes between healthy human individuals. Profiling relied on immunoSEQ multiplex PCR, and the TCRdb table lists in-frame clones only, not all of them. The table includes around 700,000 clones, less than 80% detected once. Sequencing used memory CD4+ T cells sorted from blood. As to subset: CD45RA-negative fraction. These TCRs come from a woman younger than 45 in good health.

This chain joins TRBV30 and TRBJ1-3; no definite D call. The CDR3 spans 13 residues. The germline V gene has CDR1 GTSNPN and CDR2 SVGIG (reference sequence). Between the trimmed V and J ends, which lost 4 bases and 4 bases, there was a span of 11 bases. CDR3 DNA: TGTGCCTGGATGCGGGTATCGGGAAACACCATATATTTT. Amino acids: CAWMRVSGNTIYF.

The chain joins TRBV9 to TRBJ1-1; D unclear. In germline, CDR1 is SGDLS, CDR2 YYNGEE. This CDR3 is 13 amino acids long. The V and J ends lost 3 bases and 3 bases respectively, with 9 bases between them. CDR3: CASSAQEDTEAFF. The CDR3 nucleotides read TGTGCCAGCAGCGCCCAAGAGGACACTGAAGCTTTCTTT. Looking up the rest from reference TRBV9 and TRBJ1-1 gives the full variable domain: DSGVTQTPKHLITATGQRVTLRCSPRSGDLSVYWYQQSLDQGLQFLIQYYNGEERAKGNILERFSAQQFPDLHSELNLSSLELGDSALYFCASSAQEDTEAFFGQGTRLTVV.

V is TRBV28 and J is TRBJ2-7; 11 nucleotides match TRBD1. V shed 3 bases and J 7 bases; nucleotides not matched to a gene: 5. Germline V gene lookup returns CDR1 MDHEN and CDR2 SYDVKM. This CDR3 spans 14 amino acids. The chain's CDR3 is CASSFGQGAREQYF. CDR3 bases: TGTGCCAGCAGTTTCGGACAGGGGGCGAGGGAGCAGTACTTC.

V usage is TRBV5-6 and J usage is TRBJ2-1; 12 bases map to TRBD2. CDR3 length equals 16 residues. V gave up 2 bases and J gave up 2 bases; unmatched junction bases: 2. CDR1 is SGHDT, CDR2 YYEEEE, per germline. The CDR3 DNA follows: TGTGCCAGCAGCTTTAGGACTAGCGGGGCCTACAATGAGCAGTTCTTC. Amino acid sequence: CASSFRTSGAYNEQFF.

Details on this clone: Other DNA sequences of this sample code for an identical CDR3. CDR3 DNA: TGCGCCAGCAGCGCCGACAGCTCATCCTACAATGAGCAGTTCTTC. Translating it yields CASSADSSSYNEQFF. The V call is TRBV5-1, the J call TRBJ2-1, with D tentatively TRBD1 (5 bases). The CDR3 covers 15 residues. Germline loops: CDR1 SGHRS, CDR2 YFSETQ. V dropped 4 bases and J dropped 1 base, with 12 bases sitting between them.

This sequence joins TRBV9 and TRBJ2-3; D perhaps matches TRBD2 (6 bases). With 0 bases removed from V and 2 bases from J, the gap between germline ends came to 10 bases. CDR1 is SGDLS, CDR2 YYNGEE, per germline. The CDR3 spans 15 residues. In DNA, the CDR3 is TGTGCCAGCAGCGTAGCGGGAGTGCACACAGATACGCAGTATTTT. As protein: CASSVAGVHTDTQYF.

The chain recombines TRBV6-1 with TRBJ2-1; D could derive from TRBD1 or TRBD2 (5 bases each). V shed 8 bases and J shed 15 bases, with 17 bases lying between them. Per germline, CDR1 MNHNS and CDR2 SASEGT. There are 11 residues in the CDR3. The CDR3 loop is CASFQTEGPFF. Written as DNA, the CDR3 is TGTGCCAGCTTCCAAACCGAGGGACCGTTCTTC.

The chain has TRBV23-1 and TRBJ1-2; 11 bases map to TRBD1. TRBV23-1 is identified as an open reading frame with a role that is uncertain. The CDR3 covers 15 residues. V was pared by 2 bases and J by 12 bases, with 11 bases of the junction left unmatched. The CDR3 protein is CASSQGDRGVIGDTF. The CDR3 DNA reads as TGCGCCAGCAGTCAAGGGGACAGGGGGGTTATAGGGGACACCTTC.

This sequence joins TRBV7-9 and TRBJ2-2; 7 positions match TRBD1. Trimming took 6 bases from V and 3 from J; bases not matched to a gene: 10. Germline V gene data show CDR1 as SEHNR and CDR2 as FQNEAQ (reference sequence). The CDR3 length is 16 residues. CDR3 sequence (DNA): TGTGCCAGCAGGATCAAACAGGGGATCGACACCGGGGAGCTGTTTTTT. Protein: CASRIKQGIDTGELFF.

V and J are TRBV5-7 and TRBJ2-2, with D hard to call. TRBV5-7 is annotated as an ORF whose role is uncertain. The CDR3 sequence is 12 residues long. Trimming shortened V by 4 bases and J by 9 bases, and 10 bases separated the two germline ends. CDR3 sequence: CASSPATRELFF. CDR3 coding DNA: TGTGCCAGCAGCCCGGCAACACGGGAGCTGTTTTTT.

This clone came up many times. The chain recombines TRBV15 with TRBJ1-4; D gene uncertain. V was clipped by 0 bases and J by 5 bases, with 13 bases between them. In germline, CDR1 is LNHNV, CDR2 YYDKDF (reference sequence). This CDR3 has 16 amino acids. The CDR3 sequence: CATSRDIFATNEKLFF. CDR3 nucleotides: TGTGCCACCAGCAGAGACATTTTTGCCACCAATGAAAAACTGTTTTTT.

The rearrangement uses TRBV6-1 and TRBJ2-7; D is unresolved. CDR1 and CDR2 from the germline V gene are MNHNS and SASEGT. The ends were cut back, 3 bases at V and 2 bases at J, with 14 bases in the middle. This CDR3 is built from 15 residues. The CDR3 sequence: CASSDPLGSAYEQYF. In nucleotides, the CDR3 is TGTGCCAGCAGTGACCCTCTAGGGTCAGCCTACGAGCAGTACTTC.

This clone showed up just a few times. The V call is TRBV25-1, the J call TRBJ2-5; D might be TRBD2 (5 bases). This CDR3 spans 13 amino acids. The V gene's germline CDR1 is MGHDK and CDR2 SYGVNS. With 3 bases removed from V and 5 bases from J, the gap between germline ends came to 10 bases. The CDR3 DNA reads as TGTGCCAGCAGTGACACTAGATGGGAGACCCAGTACTTC. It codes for CASSDTRWETQYF.